This record looks at one T cell receptor beta chain sequence and its context. The data derive from a study of blood T cell repertoires in COVID-19. Turning to the study itself: The United States, Italy and Spain were the sources of the acute and convalescent COVID-19 samples. The analysed material was cDNA or gDNA that came from T cells, B-cell-depleted T cells, or PBMCs.

The table came from immunoSEQ multiplex PCR; TCRdb's copy has only in-frame clones and leaves some out. The data show roughly 210,000 clones, 88% seen once. This CDR3 has 14 amino acids. Losses at the gene ends were 4 bases for V and 3 bases for J; bases not matched to a gene: 2. Germline V gives CDR1 SGHTA, CDR2 FQGTGA. The chain has TRBV7-3 and TRBJ1-1; 10 bases agree with TRBD1. Sequenced: peripheral blood. This TCR derives from a man between 65 and 85 years old with acute or convalescent COVID-19. DNA of the CDR3: TGTGCCAGCAGCTCTGGGACAGGGGACACTGAAGCTTTCTTT. Translating gives CASSSGTGDTEAFF.